The 20 T cell receptor beta chains below all came from one sample that was sequenced in a study of CD8+ T cells in alopecia areata. Isolated RNA was reverse transcribed into cDNA used as the sequencing template. The repertoire was sequenced with immunoSEQ multiplex PCR; TCRdb's copy has only in-frame clones and lacks some. This table has around 270,000 clones, over 45% appearing once. Documented treatment: oral pan-JAK inhibitor, 5-10 mg twice daily. The sequenced sample was CD4+ T cells sorted from blood, obtained at week 24, from a patient treated with tofacitinib. These receptors came from a human donor with alopecia areata.

This clone occurred a few times. The rearrangement links TRBV25-1 to TRBJ1-6; TRBD1 matches 7 bases. CDR1 and CDR2 (germline): MGHDK, SYGVNS. CDR3 length equals 17 residues. The V gene end was trimmed by 2 bases and the J gene end by 2 bases; junction bases not matched to a gene: 6. The CDR3 coding sequence is TGTGCCAGCAGTGAAATGGGAGGGGGCGCCTATAATTCACCCCTCCACTTT. Protein sequence: CASSEMGGGAYNSPLHF.

The V and J genes are TRBV5-1 and TRBJ2-7; no reliable D call. The germline V gene has CDR1 SGHRS and CDR2 YFSETQ. The CDR3 loop spans 13 amino acids. V was shortened by 4 bases and J by 3 bases, with 11 bases between the two germline ends. CDR3 amino acids: CASSRGLSYEQYF. In nucleotides, the CDR3 is TGCGCCAGCAGCCGAGGCCTCAGCTACGAGCAGTACTTC.

The rearrangement uses TRBV30 and TRBJ1-6; D may be TRBD1 (5 bases). Germline V gene lookup returns CDR1 GTSNPN and CDR2 SVGIG (reference sequence). V dropped 1 base and J dropped 7 bases, with 11 bases sitting between them. The CDR3 extends over 14 amino acids. CDR3 coding DNA: TGTGCCTGGAGTGGCGCTTGGGGGAATTCACCCCTCCACTTT. Protein sequence: CAWSGAWGNSPLHF.

The chain couples TRBV27 to TRBJ1-4; D gene ambiguous. V dropped 8 bases and J dropped 10 bases, with 17 bases sitting between them. The CDR3 consists of 13 residues. Germline V lookup: CDR1 MNHEY, CDR2 SMNVEV (reference sequence). CDR3 sequence: CASHFVVLAKLFF. CDR3 DNA sequence: TGTGCCAGCCATTTTGTGGTTTTGGCAAAACTGTTTTTT.

The chain is built from TRBV4-1 and TRBJ2-1; 9 bases agree with TRBD2. Germline lookup yields CDR1 MGHRA and CDR2 YSYEKL. Unmatched junction bases numbered 2, after V lost 0 bases and J lost 5 bases. The CDR3 contains 15 residues. Written as DNA, the CDR3 is TGCGCCAGCAGCCAAGAGGCTAGCGGGGACAATGAGCAGTTCTTC. Translation gives CASSQEASGDNEQFF.

The gene calls are TRBV30 and TRBJ1-2; D is perhaps TRBD1 (5 bases). The CDR3 sequence is 12 residues long. Trimming pared 7 bases from V and 0 bases from J, leaving 9 bases between. CDR1 GTSNPN and CDR2 SVGIG come from the germline V gene (reference sequence). CDR3 coding DNA: TGTGCCTCGACAGCTGCTAACTATGGCTACACCTTC. It encodes CASTAANYGYTF.

The chain combines TRBV9 with TRBJ1-1; D perhaps matches TRBD1 (5 bases). The CDR3 has 13 residues. V was clipped by 0 bases and J by 4 bases, with 7 bases between them. Germline V gene lookup returns CDR1 SGDLS and CDR2 YYNGEE. CDR3 coding DNA: TGTGCCAGCAGCGTAGCAGGGAGCACTGAAGCTTTCTTT. Amino acid sequence: CASSVAGSTEAFF.

The chain has TRBV7-2 and TRBJ2-3; TRBD1 agrees at 7 bases. The V segment lost 5 bases and the J segment 4 bases; nucleotides outside the gene matches: 9. Germline V gene lookup returns CDR1 SGHTA and CDR2 FQGNSA. The CDR3 is 15 amino acids. In DNA form, the CDR3 reads TGTGCCAGCAGCGGTTACAGGGGACCGGCAGATACGCAGTATTTT. As protein: CASSGYRGPADTQYF.

The rearrangement joins TRBV6-1 to TRBJ2-3; D gene unclear. CDR1 and CDR2 from the germline V gene are MNHNS and SASEGT. The CDR3 extends over 16 amino acids. V lost 0 bases and J lost 0, with 10 bases in between. The CDR3 sequence: CASSEATGSSTDTQYF. In nucleotides, the CDR3 is TGTGCCAGCAGTGAAGCGACCGGTTCTAGCACAGATACGCAGTATTTT.

The rearrangement uses TRBV5-4 and TRBJ1-2; D may be TRBD1 (6 bases). V was clipped by 2 bases and J by 5 bases, with 10 bases between them. Germline CDR1 SGHNT, CDR2 YYREEE (reference sequence). This CDR3 contains 13 residues. This chain's CDR3 is CASSLMTGYGYTF. The CDR3 DNA reads as TGTGCCAGCAGCTTAATGACAGGATATGGCTACACCTTC.

A few counts support this clone. The chain joins TRBV5-4 to TRBJ2-2, with 8 bases matching TRBD2. J gave up 2 bases and V 0 bases, and 3 bases lay outside the gene matches. The CDR3 covers 16 residues. The germline V gene has CDR1 SGHNT and CDR2 YYREEE (reference sequence). The CDR3 here is CASSLAAGGNTGELFF. DNA of the CDR3: TGTGCCAGCAGCTTGGCGGCGGGGGGCAACACCGGGGAGCTGTTTTTT. The full variable domain, its missing parts supplied by reference TRBV5-4 and TRBJ2-2, is ETGVTQSPTHLIKTRGQQVTLRCSSQSGHNTVSWYQQALGQGPQFIFQYYREEENGRGNFPPRFSGLQFPNYSSELNVNALELDDSALYLCASSLAAGGNTGELFFGEGSRLTVL.

J is TRBJ2-6 and V is TRBV7-9; the D gene is possibly TRBD1 (5 bases). The germline gives CDR1 SEHNR, CDR2 FQNEAQ (reference sequence). CDR3 length: 16 residues. V lost 4 bases and J lost 4, with 14 bases in between. The CDR3 loop reads CASSSVVGAGANVLTF. The CDR3 region has the DNA TGTGCCAGCAGCTCAGTGGTAGGGGCCGGGGCCAACGTCCTGACTTTC.

Comments on this clone: In the same sample, other DNA sequences code for this CDR3. The V and J genes are TRBV10-3 and TRBJ2-1, with 7 bases lining up with TRBD1. The V and J ends lost 7 bases and 2 bases, in that order; junction bases with no gene match: 5. The CDR3 totals 14 residues. CDR1 and CDR2 (germline): ENHRY, SYGVKD. The CDR3 DNA reads as TGTGCCATCAACCCCGGACAGGCCTACAATGAGCAGTTCTTC. It specifies CAINPGQAYNEQFF.

This chain connects TRBV29-1 to TRBJ2-3; D unresolved. The CDR3 has 11 amino acids. Trimming cost V 7 bases and J 4 bases, with 9 bases left between them. Germline CDR1 and CDR2: SQVTM and ANQGSEA. In DNA form, the CDR3 reads TGCAGCGGGGTTACAGCAGATACGCAGTATTTT. Encoded protein: CSGVTADTQYF.

CDR3 sequence: CASSLVLGGTNTGELFF. The CDR3 DNA reads as TGTGCCAGCAGCTTAGTACTGGGGGGAACGAACACCGGGGAGCTGTTTTTT. The chain couples TRBV7-2 to TRBJ2-2, with D possibly being TRBD2 (6 bases). V dropped 1 base and J dropped 0 bases, with 12 bases sitting between them. The CDR3 extends over 17 amino acids. CDR1 and CDR2 (germline): SGHTA, FQGNSA. The complete variable domain, with remaining parts taken from reference TRBV7-2 and TRBJ2-2, reads GAGVSQSPSNKVTEKGKDVELRCDPISGHTALYWYRQSLGQGLEFLIYFQGNSAPDKSGLPSDRFSAERTGGSVSTLTIQRTQQEDSAVYLCASSLVLGGTNTGELFFGEGSRLTVL.

The rearrangement joins TRBV18 to TRBJ1-6; possible D gene TRBD1, 6 bases. The ends were cut back, 1 base at V and 4 bases at J, with 11 bases in the middle. Germline V lookup: CDR1 KGHSH, CDR2 LQKENI. CDR3 size: 16 residues. CDR3 in DNA: TGTGCCAGCTCACCACTCCGGGGGGCTTATAATTCACCCCTCCACTTT. Translating gives CASSPLRGAYNSPLHF.

The gene calls are TRBV29-1 and TRBJ2-7; D possibly uses TRBD1 or TRBD2 (6 bases each). This CDR3 contains 14 residues. V dropped 5 bases and J dropped 3 bases, with 17 bases sitting between them. Per germline, CDR1 SQVTM and CDR2 ANQGSEA. This CDR3 is CSVYTGGTLYEQYF. The CDR3 DNA follows: TGCAGCGTTTATACCGGGGGCACTCTCTACGAGCAGTACTTC.

The V call is TRBV28, the J call TRBJ2-4, with a possible D match to TRBD1 (7 bases). The V gene lost 6 bases and the J gene lost 1 base, with 16 bases spanning the gap. This CDR3 has 16 amino acids. Germline values: CDR1 MDHEN, CDR2 SYDVKM. CDR3 residues: CASRPLTGRAKNIQYF. Written as DNA, the CDR3 is TGTGCCAGCAGACCATTGACAGGGAGGGCCAAAAACATTCAGTACTTC.

The chain links TRBV5-4 to TRBJ2-3; 11 bases fit TRBD2. The CDR3 is 17 residues long. The V and J ends lost 0 bases and 2 bases, in that order; junction bases with no gene match: 5. Germline CDR1 and CDR2: SGHNT and YYREEE (reference sequence). Written as DNA, the CDR3 is TGTGCCAGCAGCTTGGGGACTAGCGGGCCCTTCACAGATACGCAGTATTTT. Translating gives CASSLGTSGPFTDTQYF.

This chain uses TRBV5-1 with TRBJ1-1, with no clear D. This CDR3 region has 15 residues. In germline, CDR1 is SGHRS, CDR2 YFSETQ. The V end lost 2 bases, the J end lost 0 bases, and 11 bases lay between the germline ends. The CDR3, as DNA: TGCGCCAGCAGCTTAGGATCCGGACTGAACACTGAAGCTTTCTTT. Protein product: CASSLGSGLNTEAFF. Full variable domain (remainder filled in from reference TRBV5-1 and TRBJ1-1): KAGVTQTPRYLIKTRGQQVTLSCSPISGHRSVSWYQQTPGQGLQFLFEYFSETQRNKGNFPGRFSGRQFSNSRSEMNVSTLELGDSALYLCASSLGSGLNTEAFFGQGTRLTVV.